The rows below give T cell receptor beta chains drawn from one sample of a study of blood T cell repertoires in COVID-19. This table comes from immunoSEQ multiplex PCR, and its TCRdb copy is limited to in-frame clones, with some not included. Among some 60,000 clones listed, roughly 84% were seen once. The source material was peripheral blood. All receptors come from an elderly man with COVID-19, enrolled during active disease. Both conserved end residues are part of each CDR3. The order of the fields is D gene, clone size, CDR3 length, V gene, CDR3 protein. A D gene is named only where the DNA matches it firmly. A clone size is listed for some rows: how often the clone was seen (once, few, many), or a class if it is expanded.

d_call: NA; clone_size: NA; cdr3_length: 14; v_call: TRBV19; cdr3_aa: CASSTGTRFAEQFF
d_call: TRBD1; clone_size: NA; cdr3_length: 14; v_call: TRBV2; cdr3_aa: CASGGTGPYNEQFF
d_call: TRBD1; clone_size: NA; cdr3_length: 15; v_call: TRBV7-2; cdr3_aa: CASSLLGTGSEKLFF
d_call: NA; clone_size: NA; cdr3_length: 15; v_call: TRBV2; cdr3_aa: CASSGRQWGNQPQHF
d_call: TRBD1; clone_size: NA; cdr3_length: 16; v_call: TRBV4-2; cdr3_aa: CASSQSGQYSNQPQHF
d_call: NA; clone_size: NA; cdr3_length: 14; v_call: TRBV5-1; cdr3_aa: CASSLWQANTEAFF
d_call: NA; clone_size: NA; cdr3_length: 15; v_call: TRBV7-2; cdr3_aa: CASSLVTLESGELFF
d_call: TRBD1; clone_size: NA; cdr3_length: 17; v_call: TRBV24-1; cdr3_aa: CATSDILGRGPADTQYF
d_call: NA; clone_size: NA; cdr3_length: 15; v_call: TRBV27; cdr3_aa: CASSLSGEGGGGYTF
d_call: NA; clone_size: NA; cdr3_length: 15; v_call: TRBV10-3; cdr3_aa: CAISELGAGNSPLHF
d_call: NA; clone_size: once; cdr3_length: 14; v_call: TRBV28; cdr3_aa: CASSFRRRVTEAFF
d_call: NA; clone_size: NA; cdr3_length: 12; v_call: TRBV5-1; cdr3_aa: CASGDTDSPLHF
d_call: TRBD2; clone_size: NA; cdr3_length: 17; v_call: TRBV20-1; cdr3_aa: CSASVRRAGLNTGELFF
d_call: TRBD1; clone_size: NA; cdr3_length: 15; v_call: TRBV2; cdr3_aa: CASSEHGTGGDTQYF
d_call: NA; clone_size: NA; cdr3_length: 13; v_call: TRBV12-3/TRBV12-4; cdr3_aa: CASSAQGSTEAFF
d_call: NA; clone_size: NA; cdr3_length: 16; v_call: TRBV5-1; cdr3_aa: CASSPPGKALEETQYF
d_call: TRBD2; clone_size: NA; cdr3_length: 14; v_call: TRBV6-1; cdr3_aa: CASSVAGGQETQYF
d_call: TRBD2; clone_size: NA; cdr3_length: 14; v_call: TRBV5-4; cdr3_aa: CASSNGGMYNEQFF
d_call: NA; clone_size: NA; cdr3_length: 13; v_call: TRBV6-5; cdr3_aa: CASMGRGTGELFF
d_call: TRBD1; clone_size: NA; cdr3_length: 13; v_call: TRBV10-3; cdr3_aa: CAITGTGGTEAFF
d_call: NA; clone_size: few; cdr3_length: 16; v_call: TRBV6-1; cdr3_aa: CASSEYRTEGNQPQHF
d_call: NA; clone_size: NA; cdr3_length: 16; v_call: TRBV4-3; cdr3_aa: CASSQAGGHQNTEAFF
d_call: NA; clone_size: NA; cdr3_length: 15; v_call: TRBV7-2; cdr3_aa: CASSLPRTTYNEQFF
d_call: NA; clone_size: once; cdr3_length: 14; v_call: TRBV6-5; cdr3_aa: CASTQDYSNQPQHF
d_call: NA; clone_size: once; cdr3_length: 12; v_call: TRBV9; cdr3_aa: CASSPRGNTIYF
d_call: NA; clone_size: NA; cdr3_length: 14; v_call: TRBV5-1; cdr3_aa: CASSLQGVNYGYTF
d_call: TRBD1; clone_size: NA; cdr3_length: 16; v_call: TRBV5-1; cdr3_aa: CASQYGTEKSNQPQHF
d_call: NA; clone_size: NA; cdr3_length: 11; v_call: TRBV23-1; cdr3_aa: CASCGQTEAFF
d_call: NA; clone_size: few; cdr3_length: 15; v_call: TRBV9; cdr3_aa: CASSVASRLNTEAFF
d_call: TRBD1; clone_size: NA; cdr3_length: 14; v_call: TRBV15; cdr3_aa: CATSRGQGEDTQYF
d_call: NA; clone_size: NA; cdr3_length: 13; v_call: TRBV5-6; cdr3_aa: CASSLVGGEGYTF
d_call: NA; clone_size: NA; cdr3_length: 15; v_call: TRBV15; cdr3_aa: CATSRDSGDNSPLHF
d_call: NA; clone_size: NA; cdr3_length: 12; v_call: TRBV5-8; cdr3_aa: CASSFDREVQYF
d_call: NA; clone_size: few; cdr3_length: 13; v_call: TRBV6-5; cdr3_aa: CASASGANYGYTF
d_call: TRBD1; clone_size: NA; cdr3_length: 15; v_call: TRBV18; cdr3_aa: CASSPGQGADNEQFF
d_call: TRBD1; clone_size: NA; cdr3_length: 15; v_call: TRBV27; cdr3_aa: CASTSSGTGAHEQYF
d_call: TRBD1; clone_size: few; cdr3_length: 19; v_call: TRBV3-1/TRBV3-2; cdr3_aa: CASSQVSGTGGPPGNEQFF
d_call: NA; clone_size: NA; cdr3_length: 18; v_call: TRBV19; cdr3_aa: CASSTLGGTLGSNQPQHF
d_call: TRBD2; clone_size: NA; cdr3_length: 15; v_call: TRBV28; cdr3_aa: CASISGGPPTYEQYF
d_call: TRBD1; clone_size: once; cdr3_length: 13; v_call: TRBV2; cdr3_aa: CASRGTGPHGYTF
d_call: TRBD2; clone_size: NA; cdr3_length: 13; v_call: TRBV5-1; cdr3_aa: CASSREVEETQYF
d_call: NA; clone_size: NA; cdr3_length: 13; v_call: TRBV29-1; cdr3_aa: CSVLGGRSEKLFF